The sequence of this T cell receptor beta chain was determined in a study of read filtering for tumor transcriptome and immune sequencing. The library was built from 400 ng RNA with molecular barcoded adaptors for alpha/delta and beta/gamma chains. In TCRdb, the reads were re-called with MiXCR into one record per CDR3 protein. The table lists about 62,000 distinct CDR3 sequences, roughly 19% of them singletons. This clonotype was found many times. This TCR derives from a donor at least 40 years old with multiple myeloma. The specimen sequenced was a population of CD138-negative cells sorted from bone marrow.

The CDR3 sequence is CASSFGLASAYEQYF. The CDR3, as DNA: TGTGCCAGCAGTTTTGGACTAGCGTCTGCCTACGAGCAGTACTTC. The chain couples TRBV27 to TRBJ2-7, with TRBD2 matching over 9 bases. The germline V gene has CDR1 MNHEY and CDR2 SMNVEV (reference sequence). The trim removed 3 bases at V and 2 bases at J, leaving 5 bases unmatched. The CDR3 sequence is 15 residues long.